Listed below are T cell receptor beta chains from one sample, sequenced in a study of blood T cell repertoires in COVID-19. Data came from immunoSEQ multiplex PCR; TCRdb stores just in-frame clones and leaves some out. The profile shows some 200,000 clones, more than 75% of them singletons. Sequencing used peripheral blood. These receptors were collected from a man between 40 and 49 years old with active or convalescent COVID-19. Both conserved end residues are part of each CDR3. Fields, in order: clone size, J gene, V gene, D gene, CDR3 protein, CDR3 DNA. A D gene is named only where the DNA matches it firmly. The listing skips clone size in some rows; elsewhere it reads once, few, many or a size class.

clone_size: NA
j_call: TRBJ1-5
v_call: TRBV30
d_call: NA
cdr3_aa: CAWSVPGVDQPQHF
cdr3_nt: TGTGCCTGGAGTGTACCGGGAGTGGATCAGCCCCAGCATTTT

clone_size: NA
j_call: TRBJ1-1
v_call: TRBV27
d_call: TRBD1
cdr3_aa: CASSSGQANTEAFF
cdr3_nt: TGTGCCAGCAGTTCGGGACAGGCGAACACTGAAGCTTTCTTT

clone_size: NA
j_call: TRBJ1-6
v_call: TRBV7-8
d_call: NA
cdr3_aa: CASSPKILIQQYSPLHF
cdr3_nt: TGTGCCAGCAGCCCGAAAATTCTCATCCAACAGTATTCACCCCTCCACTTT

clone_size: NA
j_call: TRBJ1-1
v_call: TRBV27
d_call: TRBD1
cdr3_aa: CASSPRDRGYFTEAFF
cdr3_nt: TGTGCCAGCAGTCCTCGGGACAGGGGCTACTTCACTGAAGCTTTCTTT

clone_size: NA
j_call: TRBJ1-1
v_call: TRBV27
d_call: TRBD1
cdr3_aa: CASSSPGQGSTEAFF
cdr3_nt: TGTGCCAGCAGTTCGCCGGGACAGGGGAGCACTGAAGCTTTCTTT

clone_size: NA
j_call: TRBJ1-1
v_call: TRBV27
d_call: NA
cdr3_aa: CASSLSRGGALNTEAFF
cdr3_nt: TGTGCCAGCAGTTTATCGAGGGGAGGGGCCTTGAACACTGAAGCTTTCTTT

clone_size: NA
j_call: TRBJ2-5
v_call: TRBV14
d_call: TRBD1
cdr3_aa: CASSRSRQGNIETQYF
cdr3_nt: TGTGCCAGCAGCCGGTCGAGACAGGGCAATATCGAGACCCAGTACTTC

clone_size: NA
j_call: TRBJ1-2
v_call: TRBV18
d_call: NA
cdr3_aa: CASSSRQYGYTF
cdr3_nt: TGTGCCAGCTCAAGCCGACAGTATGGCTACACCTTC

clone_size: few
j_call: TRBJ2-1
v_call: TRBV2
d_call: NA
cdr3_aa: CASSLDNYNEQFF
cdr3_nt: TGTGCCAGCAGTTTGGACAATTACAATGAGCAGTTCTTC

clone_size: NA
j_call: TRBJ2-6
v_call: TRBV3-1/TRBV3-2
d_call: NA
cdr3_aa: CASSQVLAGTGANVLTF
cdr3_nt: TGTGCCAGCAGCCAAGTTCTTGCGGGTACTGGGGCCAACGTCCTGACTTTC

clone_size: few
j_call: TRBJ1-2
v_call: TRBV12-3/TRBV12-4
d_call: NA
cdr3_aa: CASSPHISGYTF
cdr3_nt: TGTGCCAGCAGTCCCCATATAAGCGGCTACACCTTC

clone_size: NA
j_call: TRBJ2-1
v_call: TRBV9
d_call: TRBD2
cdr3_aa: CASSVGTSGRKHNEQFF
cdr3_nt: TGTGCCAGCAGCGTAGGAACTAGCGGGAGGAAGCACAATGAGCAGTTCTTC

clone_size: NA
j_call: TRBJ2-3
v_call: TRBV5-4
d_call: TRBD1
cdr3_aa: CASSSRTGADTQYF
cdr3_nt: TGTGCCAGCAGCTCCAGGACAGGGGCAGATACGCAGTATTTT